One sample yielded the 11 T cell receptor beta chains listed below, sequenced in a study of blood T cell repertoires in COVID-19. Libraries were prepared by immunoSEQ multiplex PCR; TCRdb keeps only in-frame clonotypes and omits some of them. The sample comprises fewer than 150,000 clones, 77% of which are singletons, and roughly a fifth rests with the top ten. Sequenced sample: peripheral blood. These receptors originate from a man older than 75 with acute or convalescent COVID-19.

This sequence joins TRBV5-6 and TRBJ2-7; TRBD1 agrees at 9 bases. V lost 2 bases, J lost 7 bases, and 10 bases stayed unmatched. The CDR3 runs to 15 residues. The germline V gene encodes CDR1 SGHDT and CDR2 YYEEEE. For the CDR3, the DNA is TGTGCCAGCAGCTTCCCCGGAGGACAGGGGAAAGAGCAGTACTTC. Translating gives CASSFPGGQGKEQYF.

This clone was detected once. The rearrangement uses TRBV29-1 and TRBJ1-1; no reliable D call. The ends were cut back, 4 bases at V and 1 base at J, with 10 bases in the middle. This CDR3 comprises 13 residues. Germline CDR1 and CDR2: SQVTM and ANQGSEA. The CDR3 DNA reads TGCAGCGTTGGACGGGGTCGGAACACTGAAGCTTTCTTT. This codes for CSVGRGRNTEAFF.

The CDR3 DNA reads TGTGCCAGCAGCGCCGGGACTAGCGGGGGACAAGAGACCCAGTACTTC. This encodes CASSAGTSGGQETQYF. This sequence joins TRBV9 and TRBJ2-5, with 14 bases that match TRBD2. The length of the CDR3 is 16 residues. The ends lost 3 bases at V and 2 bases at J; junction bases unmatched: 3. The germline V gene encodes CDR1 SGDLS and CDR2 YYNGEE.

The chain carries TRBV21-1 and TRBJ2-7; the table's D gene call, TRBD2, was not cross checked with the DNA. TRBV21-1 is labeled a pseudogene. The CDR3 is 16 residues long. CDR3 loop: CASTPRLAGESYEQYF. DNA for the CDR3: TGTGCCAGCACCCCTCGACTAGCGGGGGAGTCCTACGAGCAGTACTTC.

The rearrangement joins TRBV24-1 to TRBJ2-1, with 10 bases lining up with TRBD2. The germline V gene encodes CDR1 KGHDR and CDR2 SFDVKD. J lost 7 bases, V lost 4 bases, and 9 bases had no gene match. This CDR3 spans 16 amino acids. The CDR3 bases are TGTGCCACCAGTGACACTACTAGCGGGGCGATAAATGAGCAGTTCTTC. Residues: CATSDTTSGAINEQFF.

V and J are TRBV24-1 and TRBJ2-5; TRBD1 is a possible D gene (6 bases). The CDR3 runs 15 residues. Trimming shortened V by 9 bases and J by 5 bases, and 21 bases separated the two germline ends. In germline, CDR1 is KGHDR, CDR2 SFDVKD. CDR3 coding DNA: TGTGCCACCGCCGATGCCATCAGGGGAAGGGAGACCCAGTACTTC. This codes for CATADAIRGRETQYF.

This clone was detected only once. V and J are TRBV5-1 and TRBJ2-5; D gene ambiguous. This CDR3 region has 14 residues. V lost 0 bases and J lost 0, with 6 bases in between. Germline assignment: CDR1 SGHRS and CDR2 YFSETQ. The CDR3: CASSLVADQETQYF. The CDR3 DNA reads TGCGCCAGCAGCTTGGTGGCGGACCAAGAGACCCAGTACTTC. Supplemented by reference TRBV5-1 and TRBJ2-5, the full variable domain reads KAGVTQTPRYLIKTRGQQVTLSCSPISGHRSVSWYQQTPGQGLQFLFEYFSETQRNKGNFPGRFSGRQFSNSRSEMNVSTLELGDSALYLCASSLVADQETQYFGPGTRLLVL.

The V and J genes are TRBV27 and TRBJ2-7; maybe TRBD2 (5 bases). V was shortened by 5 bases and J by 6 bases, with 23 bases between the two germline ends. Per the germline V gene, CDR1 is MNHEY and CDR2 is SMNVEV (reference sequence). The CDR3 sequence is 16 residues long. The CDR3 loop is CASSPYPRSGSSEQYF. Written as DNA, the CDR3 is TGTGCCAGCAGTCCCTACCCCCGTTCTGGGAGTAGCGAGCAGTACTTC.

J is TRBJ1-1 and V is TRBV6-1; tentatively, D is TRBD1 (5 bases). The V and J ends lost 2 bases and 4 bases respectively, with 11 bases between them. The CDR3 loop spans 14 amino acids. The germline V gene has CDR1 MNHNS and CDR2 SASEGT. CDR3 residues: CASSETRGSTEAFF. The CDR3 DNA reads TGTGCCAGCAGTGAAACCCGGGGGTCCACTGAAGCTTTCTTT.

The chain links TRBV3-1 (or the pseudogene TRBV3-2) to TRBJ2-7; 7 positions agree with TRBD1. This CDR3 spans 15 amino acids. Per the germline V gene, CDR1 is LGHDT and CDR2 is YNNKEL (reference sequence). V shed 0 bases and J 6 bases; nucleotides not matched to a gene: 8. CDR3 sequence reads: CASSQERGRFPEQYF. The CDR3 bases are TGTGCCAGCAGCCAAGAGAGGGGGCGCTTTCCCGAGCAGTACTTC.

The chain has TRBV11-1 and TRBJ1-3; D not certain. This CDR3 region has 14 residues. Per germline, CDR1 SGHAT and CDR2 FQDESV (reference sequence). V lost 3 bases, J lost 2 bases, and 8 bases lay in between. The CDR3 nucleotides read TGTGCCAGCAGCTTCGGAGCTACTGGAAACACCATATATTTT. Translated: CASSFGATGNTIYF. The whole variable domain, filled in from reference TRBV11-1 and TRBJ1-3, reads EAEVAQSPRYKITEKSQAVAFWCDPISGHATLYWYRQILGQGPELLVQFQDESVVDDSQLPKDRFSAERLKGVDSTLKIQPAELGDSAMYLCASSFGATGNTIYFGEGSWLTVV.